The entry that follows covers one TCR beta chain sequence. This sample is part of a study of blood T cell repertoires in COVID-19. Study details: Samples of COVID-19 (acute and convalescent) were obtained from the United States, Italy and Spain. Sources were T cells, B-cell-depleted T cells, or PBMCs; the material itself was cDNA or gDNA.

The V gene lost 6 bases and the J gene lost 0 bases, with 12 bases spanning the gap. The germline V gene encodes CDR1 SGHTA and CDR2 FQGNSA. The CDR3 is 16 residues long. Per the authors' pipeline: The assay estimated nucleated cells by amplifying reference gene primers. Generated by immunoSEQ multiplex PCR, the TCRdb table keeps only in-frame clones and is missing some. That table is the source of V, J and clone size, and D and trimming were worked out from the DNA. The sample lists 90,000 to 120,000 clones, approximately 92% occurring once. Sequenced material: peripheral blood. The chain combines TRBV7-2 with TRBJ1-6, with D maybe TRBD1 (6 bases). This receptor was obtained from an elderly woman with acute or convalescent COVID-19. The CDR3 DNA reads TGTGCCAGCAGACGGGACATAAGCTCCTATAATTCACCCCTCCACTTT. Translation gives CASRRDISSYNSPLHF.